This T cell receptor (beta chain) was captured by sequencing in a study of CD8+ T cells in alopecia areata. Germline-derived CDR1 and CDR2 are GTSNPN and SVGIG (reference sequence). This CDR3 has 11 amino acids. The ends were cut back, 0 bases at V and 4 bases at J, with 3 bases in the middle. As the sequencing template, cDNA was produced by extracting RNA and reverse transcribing it. TCRdb keeps only in-frame clones here, not all; method: immunoSEQ multiplex PCR. The data show roughly 150,000 clones, 40% to 60% seen once. This clonotype originated in a human donor with alopecia areata. The specimen comprised CD8+ T cells sorted from blood, sampled at week 0. The rearrangement joins TRBV30 to TRBJ1-2; D is undetermined. The CDR3 here is CAWSVAYGYTF. DNA for the CDR3: TGTGCCTGGAGTGTCGCCTATGGCTACACCTTC.